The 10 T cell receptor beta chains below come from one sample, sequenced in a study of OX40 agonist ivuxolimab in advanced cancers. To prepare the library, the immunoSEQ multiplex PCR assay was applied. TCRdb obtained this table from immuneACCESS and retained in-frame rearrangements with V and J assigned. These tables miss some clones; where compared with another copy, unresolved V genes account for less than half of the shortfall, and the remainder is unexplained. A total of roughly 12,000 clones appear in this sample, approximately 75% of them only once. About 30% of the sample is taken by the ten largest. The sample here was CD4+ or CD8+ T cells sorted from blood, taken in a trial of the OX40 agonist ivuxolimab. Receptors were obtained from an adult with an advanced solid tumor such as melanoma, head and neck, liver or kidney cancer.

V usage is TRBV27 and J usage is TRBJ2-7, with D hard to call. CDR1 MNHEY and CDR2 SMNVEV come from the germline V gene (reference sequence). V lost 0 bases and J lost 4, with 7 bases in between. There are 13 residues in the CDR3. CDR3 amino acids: CASSLSISYEQYF. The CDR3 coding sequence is TGTGCCAGCAGTTTATCGATCTCGTACGAGCAGTACTTC.

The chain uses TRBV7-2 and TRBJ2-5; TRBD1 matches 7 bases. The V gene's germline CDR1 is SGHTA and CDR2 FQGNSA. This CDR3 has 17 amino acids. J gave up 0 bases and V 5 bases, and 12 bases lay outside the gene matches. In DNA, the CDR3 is TGTGCCAGCAGCCTACGGGACAGCGAAAGGTACCAAGAGACCCAGTACTTC. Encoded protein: CASSLRDSERYQETQYF.

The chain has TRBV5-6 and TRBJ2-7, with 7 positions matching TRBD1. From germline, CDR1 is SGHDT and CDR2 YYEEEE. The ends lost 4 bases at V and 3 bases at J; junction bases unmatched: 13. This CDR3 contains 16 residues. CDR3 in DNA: TGTGCCAGCAGCGGCACAGGGGCGTATCTACACTACGAGCAGTACTTC. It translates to CASSGTGAYLHYEQYF.

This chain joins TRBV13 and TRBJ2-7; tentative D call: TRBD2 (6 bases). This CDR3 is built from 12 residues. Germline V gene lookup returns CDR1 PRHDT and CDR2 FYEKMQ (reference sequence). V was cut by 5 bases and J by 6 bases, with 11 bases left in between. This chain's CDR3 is CASSLQGGEQYF. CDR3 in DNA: TGTGCCAGCAGCCTTCAGGGAGGCGAGCAGTACTTC.

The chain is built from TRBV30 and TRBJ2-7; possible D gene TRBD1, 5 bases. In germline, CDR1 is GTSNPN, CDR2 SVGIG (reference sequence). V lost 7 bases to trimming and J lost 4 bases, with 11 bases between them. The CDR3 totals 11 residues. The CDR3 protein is CASGQFYEQYF. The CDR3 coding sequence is TGTGCCTCAGGACAATTTTACGAGCAGTACTTC.

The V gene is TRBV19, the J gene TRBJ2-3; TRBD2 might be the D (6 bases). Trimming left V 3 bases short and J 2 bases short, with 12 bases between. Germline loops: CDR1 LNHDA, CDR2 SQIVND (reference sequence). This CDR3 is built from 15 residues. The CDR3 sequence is CASSIGGLITDTQYF. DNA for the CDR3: TGTGCCAGTAGTATTGGCGGACTAATCACAGATACGCAGTATTTT. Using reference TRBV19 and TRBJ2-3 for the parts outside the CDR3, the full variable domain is DGGITQSPKYLFRKEGQNVTLSCEQNLNHDAMYWYRQDPGQGLRLIYYSQIVNDFQKGDIAEGYSVSREKKESFPLTVTSAQKNPTAFYLCASSIGGLITDTQYFGPGTRLTVL.

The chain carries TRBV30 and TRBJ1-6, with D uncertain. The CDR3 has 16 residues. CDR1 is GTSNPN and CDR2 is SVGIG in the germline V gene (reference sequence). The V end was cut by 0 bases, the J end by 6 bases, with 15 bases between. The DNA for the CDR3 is TGTGCCTGGAGTGTTCCACCGACAAGTACTAATTCACCCCTCCACTTT. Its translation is CAWSVPPTSTNSPLHF.

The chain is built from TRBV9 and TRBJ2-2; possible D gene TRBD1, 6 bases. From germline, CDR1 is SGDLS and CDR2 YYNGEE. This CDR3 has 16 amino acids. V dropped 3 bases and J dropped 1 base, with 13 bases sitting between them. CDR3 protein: CASSALSGVNTGELFF. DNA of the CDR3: TGTGCCAGCAGCGCATTATCAGGGGTGAACACCGGGGAGCTGTTTTTT.

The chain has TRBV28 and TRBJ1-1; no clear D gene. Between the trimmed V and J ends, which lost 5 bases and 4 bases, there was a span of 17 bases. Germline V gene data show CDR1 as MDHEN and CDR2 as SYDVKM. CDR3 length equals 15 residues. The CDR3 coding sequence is TGTGCCAGCAGTGGTCTTGAGGTGGGTCTCACTGAAGCTTTCTTT. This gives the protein CASSGLEVGLTEAFF. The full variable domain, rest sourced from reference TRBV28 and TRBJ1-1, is DVKVTQSSRYLVKRTGEKVFLECVQDMDHENMFWYRQDPGLGLRLIYFSYDVKMKEKGDIPEGYSVSREKKERFSLILESASTNQTSMYLCASSGLEVGLTEAFFGQGTRLTVV.

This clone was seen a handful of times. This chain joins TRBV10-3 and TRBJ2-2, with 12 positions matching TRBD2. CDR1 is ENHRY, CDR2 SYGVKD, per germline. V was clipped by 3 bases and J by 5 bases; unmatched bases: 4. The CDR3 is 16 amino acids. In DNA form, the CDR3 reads TGTGCCATCAGTGATCAGCTAGCGGGAGGGACCGGGGAGCTGTTTTTT. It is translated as CAISDQLAGGTGELFF.